These T cell receptor beta chains were read from a single sample in a study of blood T cell repertoires in COVID-19. The method was immunoSEQ multiplex PCR; TCRdb's version includes in-frame clones alone and lacks a portion of them. The sample has some 410,000 clones; around 89% are singletons. The sequenced material came from PBMCs or T cells enriched from blood (not recorded which). The source of these receptors is a woman between 25 and 40 years old with acute COVID-19. CDR3s leave out the opening cysteine and the closing phenylalanine or tryptophan. Each record gives: clone size, V gene, CDR3 protein. Expanded clones get a size class; other rows say once, few or many, or leave the size out.

clone_size: .
v_call: TRBV27
cdr3_aa: ASSIRTSGTEQY

clone_size: .
v_call: TRBV5-4
cdr3_aa: ASSPGHSYEQY

clone_size: .
v_call: TRBV30
cdr3_aa: AVASRTEAF

clone_size: .
v_call: TRBV15
cdr3_aa: ATSRTGLGSEQY

clone_size: once
v_call: TRBV19
cdr3_aa: ASRNRDGGTEAF

clone_size: .
v_call: TRBV2
cdr3_aa: ASTLLLVVTEAF

clone_size: .
v_call: TRBV5-6
cdr3_aa: ASSLGQEAVSA

clone_size: .
v_call: TRBV4-1
cdr3_aa: ASSQDTRDRENWETQY

clone_size: few
v_call: TRBV9
cdr3_aa: ASSVRGGLSSGNTIY

clone_size: .
v_call: TRBV5-5
cdr3_aa: ASSLTGEGYEQY

clone_size: .
v_call: TRBV5-1
cdr3_aa: ASSLVLLSEQY

clone_size: .
v_call: TRBV14
cdr3_aa: ASSWGQGPYEQY

clone_size: .
v_call: TRBV19
cdr3_aa: ASSIGTTSNQPQH

clone_size: once
v_call: TRBV5-6
cdr3_aa: ASSLAGPAGQPQH

clone_size: .
v_call: TRBV27
cdr3_aa: ASRQYLGGSYEQY

clone_size: .
v_call: TRBV4-3
cdr3_aa: ASSQEWGVGANVLT

clone_size: .
v_call: TRBV4-2
cdr3_aa: ASSQDFGYRNEQF